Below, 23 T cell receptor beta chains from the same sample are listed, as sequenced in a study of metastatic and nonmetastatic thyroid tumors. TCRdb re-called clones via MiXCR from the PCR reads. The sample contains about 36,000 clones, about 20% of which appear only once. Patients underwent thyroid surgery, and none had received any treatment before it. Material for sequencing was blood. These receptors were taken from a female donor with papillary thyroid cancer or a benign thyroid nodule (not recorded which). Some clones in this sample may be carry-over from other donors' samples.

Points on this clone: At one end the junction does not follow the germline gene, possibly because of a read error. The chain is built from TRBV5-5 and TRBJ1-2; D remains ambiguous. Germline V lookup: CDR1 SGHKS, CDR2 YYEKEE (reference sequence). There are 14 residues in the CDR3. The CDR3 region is CSSIWTPARGGYTF. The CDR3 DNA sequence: TGTTCCAGCATCTGGACCCCCGCGCGAGGCGGCTACACCTTC. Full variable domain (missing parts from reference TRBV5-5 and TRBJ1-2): DAGVTQSPTHLIKTRGQQVTLRCSPISGHKSVSWYQQVLGQGPQFIFQYYEKEERGRGNFPDRFSARQFPNYSSELNVNALLLGDSALYLCSSIWTPARGGYTFGSGTRLTVV.

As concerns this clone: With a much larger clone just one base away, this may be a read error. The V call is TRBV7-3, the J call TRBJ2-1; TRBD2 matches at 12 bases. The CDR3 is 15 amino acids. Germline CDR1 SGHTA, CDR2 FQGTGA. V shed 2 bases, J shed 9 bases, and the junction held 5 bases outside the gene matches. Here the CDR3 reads CASSLGLAGWGEQFF. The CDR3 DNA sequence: TGTGCCAGCAGCTTAGGACTAGCGGGATGGGGTGAGCAGTTCTTC. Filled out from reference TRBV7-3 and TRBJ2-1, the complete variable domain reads GAGVSQTPSNKVTEKGKYVELRCDPISGHTALYWYRQSLGQGPEFLIYFQGTGAADDSGLPNDRFFAVRPEGSVSTLKIQRTERGDSAVYLCASSLGLAGWGEQFFGPGTRLTVL.

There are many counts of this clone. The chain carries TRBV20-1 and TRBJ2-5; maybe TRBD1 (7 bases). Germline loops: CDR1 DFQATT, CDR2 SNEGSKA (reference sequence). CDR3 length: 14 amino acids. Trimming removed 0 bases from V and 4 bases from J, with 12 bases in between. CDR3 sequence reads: CSARDVQGGETQYF. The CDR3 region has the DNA TGCAGTGCTAGAGATGTGCAGGGGGGAGAGACCCAGTACTTC.

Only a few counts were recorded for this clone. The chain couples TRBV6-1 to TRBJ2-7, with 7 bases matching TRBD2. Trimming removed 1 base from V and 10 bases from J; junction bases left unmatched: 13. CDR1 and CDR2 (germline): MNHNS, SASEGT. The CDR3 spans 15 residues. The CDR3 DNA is TGTGCCAGCAGTGAAGGGGGCGGGAGCTCCTACGGTCAGTACTTC. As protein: CASSEGGGSSYGQYF.

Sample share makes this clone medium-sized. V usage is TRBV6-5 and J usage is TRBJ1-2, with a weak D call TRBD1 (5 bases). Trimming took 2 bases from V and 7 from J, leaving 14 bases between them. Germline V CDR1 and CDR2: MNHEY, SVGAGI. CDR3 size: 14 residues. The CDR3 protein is CASSYGVREGGYTF. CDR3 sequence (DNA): TGTGCCAGCAGTTACGGGGTCAGGGAAGGTGGCTACACCTTC.

The CDR3 spells CASSSLVTGGYRNTEAFF. CDR3 nucleotide sequence: TGTGCCAGCAGTTCGCTCGTGACAGGGGGCTACCGTAACACTGAAGCTTTCTTT. The chain employs TRBV28 and TRBJ1-1, with 10 bases fitting TRBD1. The germline V gene has CDR1 MDHEN and CDR2 SYDVKM. The CDR3 is 18 amino acids. With V trimmed by 4 bases and J by 2 bases, 13 bases remained unmatched.

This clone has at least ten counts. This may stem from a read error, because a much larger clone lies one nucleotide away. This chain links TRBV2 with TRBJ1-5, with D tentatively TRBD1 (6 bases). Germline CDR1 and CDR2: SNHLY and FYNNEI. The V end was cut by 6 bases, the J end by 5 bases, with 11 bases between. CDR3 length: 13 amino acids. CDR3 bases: TGTGCCAGCAGAGGGGAGGGGGATCAGCCCCAGCATTTT. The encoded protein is CASRGEGDQPQHF. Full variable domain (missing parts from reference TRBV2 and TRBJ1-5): EPEVTQTPSHQVTQMGQEVILRCVPISNHLYFYWYRQILGQKVEFLVSFYNNEISEKSEIFDDQFSVERPDGSNFTLKIRSTKLEDSAMYFCASRGEGDQPQHFGDGTRLSIL.

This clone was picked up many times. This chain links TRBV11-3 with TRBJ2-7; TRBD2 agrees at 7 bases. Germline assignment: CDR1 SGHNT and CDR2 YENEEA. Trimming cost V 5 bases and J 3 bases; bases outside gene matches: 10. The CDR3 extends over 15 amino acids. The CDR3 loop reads CASSPHSPGGYEQYF. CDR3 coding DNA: TGTGCCAGCAGCCCTCATTCCCCGGGGGGCTACGAGCAGTACTTC.

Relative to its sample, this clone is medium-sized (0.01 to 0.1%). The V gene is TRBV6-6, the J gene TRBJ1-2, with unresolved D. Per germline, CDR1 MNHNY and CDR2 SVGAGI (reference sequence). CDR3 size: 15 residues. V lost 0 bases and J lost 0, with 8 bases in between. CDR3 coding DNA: TGTGCCAGCAGTTACTCGAGTCCTTCTAACTATGGCTACACCTTC. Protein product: CASSYSSPSNYGYTF.

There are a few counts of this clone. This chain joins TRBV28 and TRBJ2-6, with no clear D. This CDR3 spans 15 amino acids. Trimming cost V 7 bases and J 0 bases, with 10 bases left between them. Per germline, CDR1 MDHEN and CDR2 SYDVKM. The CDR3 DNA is TGTGCCAGCACCCCCTCGAGCTCTGGGGCCAACGTCCTGACTTTC. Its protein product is CASTPSSSGANVLTF.

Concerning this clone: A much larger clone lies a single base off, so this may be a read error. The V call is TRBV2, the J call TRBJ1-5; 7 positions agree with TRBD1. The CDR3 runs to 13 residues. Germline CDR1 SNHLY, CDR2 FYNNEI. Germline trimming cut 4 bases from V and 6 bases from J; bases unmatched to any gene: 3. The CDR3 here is CASSVDRAQPQHF. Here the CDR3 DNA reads TGTGCCAGCAGTGTCGACAGGGCTCAGCCCCAGCATTTT.

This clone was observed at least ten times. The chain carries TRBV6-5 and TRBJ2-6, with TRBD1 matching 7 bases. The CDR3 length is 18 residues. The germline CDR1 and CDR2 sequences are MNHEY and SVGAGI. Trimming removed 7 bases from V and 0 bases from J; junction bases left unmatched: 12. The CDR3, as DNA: TGTGCCAGCAACTTTCGGCCGGGACAGAACTCTGGGGCCAACGTCCTGACTTTC. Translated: CASNFRPGQNSGANVLTF.

Here the CDR3 DNA reads TGTGCCAGTAGTATGAGGACAGGGGGCCGTAATCAAGGCTACACCTTC. Protein: CASSMRTGGRNQGYTF. The chain carries TRBV19 and TRBJ1-2; 11 bases line up with TRBD1. The V and J ends lost 3 bases and 8 bases, in that order; junction bases with no gene match: 11. This CDR3 is 16 amino acids long. From germline, CDR1 is LNHDA and CDR2 SQIVND (reference sequence).

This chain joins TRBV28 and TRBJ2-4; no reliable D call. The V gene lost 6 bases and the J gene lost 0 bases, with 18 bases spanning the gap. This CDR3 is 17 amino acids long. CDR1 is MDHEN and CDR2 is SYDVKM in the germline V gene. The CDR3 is CASSGILHYLAKNIQYF. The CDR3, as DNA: TGTGCCAGCAGCGGAATACTCCACTACCTAGCCAAAAACATTCAGTACTTC.

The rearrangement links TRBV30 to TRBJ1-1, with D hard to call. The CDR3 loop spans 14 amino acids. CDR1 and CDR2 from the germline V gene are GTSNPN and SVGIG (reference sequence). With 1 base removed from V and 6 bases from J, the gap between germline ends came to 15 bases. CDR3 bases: TGTGCCTGGAGTGCGGGGAGGATGGACGCTGAAGCTTTCTTT. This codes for CAWSAGRMDAEAFF.

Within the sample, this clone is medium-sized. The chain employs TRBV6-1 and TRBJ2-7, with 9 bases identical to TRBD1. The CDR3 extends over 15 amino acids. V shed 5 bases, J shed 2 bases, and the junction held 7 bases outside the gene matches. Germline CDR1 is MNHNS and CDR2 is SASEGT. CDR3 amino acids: CASSLRDRAPYEQYF. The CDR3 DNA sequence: TGTGCCAGCAGTCTCCGGGACAGGGCACCCTACGAGCAGTACTTC.

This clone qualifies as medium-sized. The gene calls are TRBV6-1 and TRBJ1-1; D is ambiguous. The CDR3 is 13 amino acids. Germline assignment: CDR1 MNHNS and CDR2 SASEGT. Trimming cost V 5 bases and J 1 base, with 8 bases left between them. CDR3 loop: CASSPRENTEAFF. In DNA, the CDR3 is TGTGCCAGCAGTCCCCGGGAGAACACTGAAGCTTTCTTT.

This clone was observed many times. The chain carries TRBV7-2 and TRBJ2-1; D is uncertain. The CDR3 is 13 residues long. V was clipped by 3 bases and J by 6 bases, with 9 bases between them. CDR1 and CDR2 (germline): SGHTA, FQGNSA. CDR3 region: CASSFGPPNEQFF. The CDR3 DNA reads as TGTGCCAGCAGCTTTGGCCCCCCCAATGAGCAGTTCTTC.

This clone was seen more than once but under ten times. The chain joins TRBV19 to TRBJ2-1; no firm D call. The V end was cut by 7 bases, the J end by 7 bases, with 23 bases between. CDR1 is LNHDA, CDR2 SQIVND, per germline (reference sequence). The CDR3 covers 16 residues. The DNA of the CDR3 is TGTGCCAGTACCGCTCATAAGTCTCAAGGCGTTAATGAGCAGTTCTTC. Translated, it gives CASTAHKSQGVNEQFF.

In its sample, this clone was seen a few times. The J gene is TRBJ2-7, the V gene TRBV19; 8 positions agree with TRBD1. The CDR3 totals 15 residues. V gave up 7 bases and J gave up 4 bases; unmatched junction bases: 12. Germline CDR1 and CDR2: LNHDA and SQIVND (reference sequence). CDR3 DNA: TGTGCCAGTATTATTCTTCAGGGGGCTAGGTACGAGCAGTACTTC. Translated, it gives CASIILQGARYEQYF.

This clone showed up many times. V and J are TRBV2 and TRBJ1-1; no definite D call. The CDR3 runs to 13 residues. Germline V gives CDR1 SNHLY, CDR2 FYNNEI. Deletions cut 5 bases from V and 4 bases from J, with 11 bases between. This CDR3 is CASSRSGSTEAFF. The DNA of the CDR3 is TGTGCCAGCAGTAGGTCAGGTTCCACTGAAGCTTTCTTT.

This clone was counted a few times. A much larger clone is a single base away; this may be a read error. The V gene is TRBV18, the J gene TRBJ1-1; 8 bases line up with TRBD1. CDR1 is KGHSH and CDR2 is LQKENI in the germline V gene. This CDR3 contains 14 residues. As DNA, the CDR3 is TGTGCCAACTCACCAAATCAGGGGGCTTCTGCAGCTTTCTTT. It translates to CANSPNQGASAAFF. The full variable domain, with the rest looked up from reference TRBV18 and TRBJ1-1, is NAGVMQNPRHLVRRRGQEARLRCSPMKGHSHVYWYRQLPEEGLKFMVYLQKENIIDESGMPKERFSAEFPKEGPSILRIQQVVRGDSAAYFCANSPNQGASAAFFGQGTRLTVV.

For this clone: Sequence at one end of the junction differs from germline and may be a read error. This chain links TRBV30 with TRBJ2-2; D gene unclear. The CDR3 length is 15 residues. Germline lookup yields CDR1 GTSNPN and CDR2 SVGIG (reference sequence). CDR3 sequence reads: CAWSAVRSNTWELFF. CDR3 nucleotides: TGTGCCTGGAGTGCGGTCAGATCGAACACCTGGGAGCTGTTTTTT.